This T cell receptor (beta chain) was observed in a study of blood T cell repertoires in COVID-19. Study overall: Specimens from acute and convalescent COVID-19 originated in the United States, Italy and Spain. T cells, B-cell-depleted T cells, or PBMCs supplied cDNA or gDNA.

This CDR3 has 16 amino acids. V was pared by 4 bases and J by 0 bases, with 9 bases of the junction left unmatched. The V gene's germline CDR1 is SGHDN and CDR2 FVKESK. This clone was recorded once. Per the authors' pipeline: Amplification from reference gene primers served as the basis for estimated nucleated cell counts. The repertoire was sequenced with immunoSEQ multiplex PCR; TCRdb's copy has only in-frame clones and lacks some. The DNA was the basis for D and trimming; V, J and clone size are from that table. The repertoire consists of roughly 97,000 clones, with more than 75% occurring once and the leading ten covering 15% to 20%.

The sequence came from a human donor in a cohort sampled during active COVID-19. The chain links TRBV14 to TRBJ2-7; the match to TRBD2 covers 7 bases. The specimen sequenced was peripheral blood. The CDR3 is CASSPSSGDDSYEQYF. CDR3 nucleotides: TGTGCCAGCAGCCCATCGAGCGGGGACGACTCCTACGAGCAGTACTTC.